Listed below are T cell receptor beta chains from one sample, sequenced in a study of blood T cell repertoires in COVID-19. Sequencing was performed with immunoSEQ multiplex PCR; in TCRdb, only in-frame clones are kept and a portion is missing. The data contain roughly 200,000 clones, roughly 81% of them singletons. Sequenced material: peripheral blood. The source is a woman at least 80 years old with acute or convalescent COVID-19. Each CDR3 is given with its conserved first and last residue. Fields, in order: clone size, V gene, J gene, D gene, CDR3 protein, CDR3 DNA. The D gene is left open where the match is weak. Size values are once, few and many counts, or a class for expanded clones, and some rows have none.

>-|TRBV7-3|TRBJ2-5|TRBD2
CASSIGTSGRAGETQYF
TGTGCCAGCAGCATTGGGACTAGCGGGAGGGCGGGGGAGACCCAGTACTTC
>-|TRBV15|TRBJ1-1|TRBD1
CATARQGSNTEAFF
TGTGCCACCGCGCGACAGGGCTCGAACACTGAAGCTTTCTTT
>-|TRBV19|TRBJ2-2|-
CASIPQSGELFF
TGTGCCAGTATCCCCCAGTCCGGGGAGCTGTTTTTT
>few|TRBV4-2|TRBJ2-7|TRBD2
CASSQELAGYSYEQYF
TGTGCCAGCAGCCAGGAACTAGCGGGGTACTCCTACGAGCAGTACTTC
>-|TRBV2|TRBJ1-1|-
CASSERQVNTEAFF
TGTGCCAGCAGTGAGCGACAGGTGAACACTGAAGCTTTCTTT
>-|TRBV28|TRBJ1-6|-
CASSSSTVNSPLHF
TGTGCCAGCAGTTCGTCGACTGTTAATTCACCCCTCCACTTT
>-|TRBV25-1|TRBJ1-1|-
CASSESGRKDTEAFF
TGTGCCAGCAGTGAATCTGGCAGGAAGGACACTGAAGCTTTCTTT
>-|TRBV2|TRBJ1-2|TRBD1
CASSLAEGASGGGYTF
TGTGCCAGCAGCCTGGCGGAGGGGGCAAGTGGGGGAGGCTACACCTTC
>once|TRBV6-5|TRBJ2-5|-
CAGRDQETQYF
TGTGCCGGGCGGGACCAAGAGACCCAGTACTTC
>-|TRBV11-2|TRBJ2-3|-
CASSLGEGGTDTQYF
TGTGCCAGCAGCTTAGGCGAGGGGGGCACAGATACGCAGTATTTT
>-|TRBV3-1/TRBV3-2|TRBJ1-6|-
CASSRGQSSYNSPLHF
TGTGCCAGCAGCCGGGGCCAAAGCTCCTATAATTCACCCCTCCACTTT
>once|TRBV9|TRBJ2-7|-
CASSVGPLYEQYF
TGTGCCAGCAGCGTAGGCCCCCTATACGAGCAGTACTTC
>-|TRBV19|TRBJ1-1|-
CASSSDALRIRTEAFF
TGTGCCAGTAGTAGCGACGCGTTGAGGATCAGAACTGAAGCTTTCTTT
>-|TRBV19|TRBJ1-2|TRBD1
CASSPTGTYGYTF
TGTGCCAGTAGTCCGACAGGGACCTATGGCTACACCTTC
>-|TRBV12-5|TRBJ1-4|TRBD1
CASGTPGQGRHKLFF
TGTGCTAGTGGTACCCCCGGACAGGGAAGGCATAAACTGTTTTTT
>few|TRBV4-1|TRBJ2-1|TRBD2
CASSEGLAVFDEQFF
TGCGCCAGCAGCGAAGGACTAGCGGTCTTCGATGAGCAGTTCTTC
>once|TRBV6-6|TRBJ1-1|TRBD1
CASSLDRVVTEAFF
TGTGCCAGCAGCCTTGACAGGGTGGTCACTGAAGCTTTCTTT
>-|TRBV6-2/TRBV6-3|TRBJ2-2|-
CASSAGSLYTGELFF
TGTGCCAGCAGTGCCGGGTCCCTTTACACCGGGGAGCTGTTTTTT
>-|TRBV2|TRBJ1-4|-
CASSPRQSTNEKLFF
TGTGCCAGCAGTCCCAGACAGTCAACTAATGAAAAACTGTTTTTT
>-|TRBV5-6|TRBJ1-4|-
CASSHTGQFATNEKLFF
TGTGCCAGCAGTCATACGGGACAATTTGCAACTAATGAAAAACTGTTTTTT
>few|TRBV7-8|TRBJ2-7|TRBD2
CASSNIWGRVYEQYF
TGTGCCAGCAGCAATATTTGGGGGAGGGTCTACGAGCAGTACTTC
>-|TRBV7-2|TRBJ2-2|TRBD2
CASSPRGGGVTGELFF
TGTGCCAGCAGCCCGCGGGGGGGAGGAGTCACCGGGGAGCTGTTTTTT
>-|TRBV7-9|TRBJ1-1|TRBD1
CASSLDRGGEAFF
TGTGCCAGCAGCTTAGACAGGGGCGGTGAAGCTTTCTTT